A selection of T cell receptor beta chains follows, all from one sample in a study of graft-versus-host responses after intestinal transplantation. The data were produced by immunoSEQ multiplex PCR, yet TCRdb's version contains in-frame clones alone and is incomplete. This sample has over 45,000 clones; over 85% occur once, and the top ten carry roughly 1.5%. Specimen: PBMCs, collected 26 days after transplant. The receptors here all came from a human patient who received an intestinal transplant, so some T cells may come from the graft donor. Both conserved end residues are part of each CDR3. The order of the fields is J gene, clone size, V gene, D gene, CDR3 DNA, CDR3 protein. The D gene is left open where the match is weak. Clone size, where shown, is once, few, many, or a class for clones that have expanded.

j_gene: TRBJ2-1
abundance: NA
v_gene: TRBV15
d_gene: NA
CDR3nt: TGTGCCACCAGCAGAGAGGGGGGCCGGGGGGATGAGCAGTTCTTC
CDR3aa: CATSREGGRGDEQFF

j_gene: TRBJ2-3
abundance: NA
v_gene: TRBV27
d_gene: TRBD2
CDR3nt: TGTGCCAGCAGCCGGGGACTACTCACAGATACGCAGTATTTT
CDR3aa: CASSRGLLTDTQYF

j_gene: TRBJ1-4
abundance: NA
v_gene: TRBV19
d_gene: TRBD1
CDR3nt: TGTGCCAGTAGTTCACAGGGGGAAAAACTGTTTTTT
CDR3aa: CASSSQGEKLFF

j_gene: TRBJ2-1
abundance: few
v_gene: TRBV6-5
d_gene: TRBD2
CDR3nt: TGTGCCAGCAGTTACGGGGGGGAGAATGAGCAGTTCTTC
CDR3aa: CASSYGGENEQFF

j_gene: TRBJ1-5
abundance: NA
v_gene: TRBV2
d_gene: NA
CDR3nt: TGTGCCAGCAGTCAGGGCCGCAATCAGCCCCAGCATTTT
CDR3aa: CASSQGRNQPQHF

j_gene: TRBJ1-2
abundance: NA
v_gene: TRBV28
d_gene: TRBD1
CDR3nt: TGTGCCAGCAGTTTTAGTTTAGGGGGACAGCGTGATAGCTATGGCTACACCTTC
CDR3aa: CASSFSLGGQRDSYGYTF

j_gene: TRBJ2-1
abundance: once
v_gene: TRBV18
d_gene: NA
CDR3nt: TGTGCCAGCTCACCGGGACTGCGTAATGAGCAGTTCTTC
CDR3aa: CASSPGLRNEQFF

j_gene: TRBJ1-2
abundance: once
v_gene: TRBV5-6
d_gene: TRBD1
CDR3nt: TGTGCCAGCAGCTTGACAGGGGGCACAAAACTCGTCGGTGGCTACACCTTC
CDR3aa: CASSLTGGTKLVGGYTF

j_gene: TRBJ1-4
abundance: NA
v_gene: TRBV18
d_gene: NA
CDR3nt: TGTGCCAGCTCAGGACCAGGGATTGAGAATGAAAAACTGTTTTTT
CDR3aa: CASSGPGIENEKLFF

j_gene: TRBJ1-2
abundance: NA
v_gene: TRBV19
d_gene: TRBD1
CDR3nt: TGTGCCAGTCACATCAGGGGGCTCAGCTATGGCTACACCTTC
CDR3aa: CASHIRGLSYGYTF

j_gene: TRBJ1-1
abundance: once
v_gene: TRBV5-1
d_gene: TRBD1
CDR3nt: TGCGCCAGCACGGGGACAGGACCGAACACTGAAGCTTTCTTT
CDR3aa: CASTGTGPNTEAFF

j_gene: TRBJ2-7
abundance: few
v_gene: TRBV10-3
d_gene: TRBD1
CDR3nt: TGTGCCATCAGCGGACAGGAATACTACGAGCAGTACTTC
CDR3aa: CAISGQEYYEQYF

j_gene: TRBJ1-4
abundance: once
v_gene: TRBV6-4
d_gene: TRBD1
CDR3nt: TGTGCCAGCAGTCCTGGACAGGGCGGTAATGAAAAACTGTTTTTT
CDR3aa: CASSPGQGGNEKLFF

j_gene: TRBJ2-1
abundance: NA
v_gene: TRBV6-6
d_gene: NA
CDR3nt: TGTGCCAGCGCTCAGGGGAGCTCCTACAATGAGCAGTTCTTC
CDR3aa: CASAQGSSYNEQFF

j_gene: TRBJ2-1
abundance: once
v_gene: TRBV5-1
d_gene: TRBD2
CDR3nt: TGCGCCAGCAGCTTATTAGCGGGGGGGCCAGGTACGAATGAGCAGTTCTTC
CDR3aa: CASSLLAGGPGTNEQFF

j_gene: TRBJ2-7
abundance: NA
v_gene: TRBV5-4
d_gene: TRBD2
CDR3nt: TGTGCCAGCAGCTTTCGCCGACTAGCGGATAACTACGAGCAGTACTTC
CDR3aa: CASSFRRLADNYEQYF

j_gene: TRBJ2-2
abundance: NA
v_gene: TRBV7-3
d_gene: NA
CDR3nt: TGTGCCAGCAGCTTAGGCCCCACCGGGGAGCTGTTTTTT
CDR3aa: CASSLGPTGELFF

j_gene: TRBJ2-7
abundance: NA
v_gene: TRBV19
d_gene: TRBD2
CDR3nt: TGTGCCAGTAGTATAGAACTAGCGGAGGGGGCCTACGAGCAGTACTTC
CDR3aa: CASSIELAEGAYEQYF

j_gene: TRBJ1-1
abundance: NA
v_gene: TRBV6-4
d_gene: NA
CDR3nt: TGTGCCAGCAGTGTCAGGGCGAACACTGAAGCTTTCTTT
CDR3aa: CASSVRANTEAFF

j_gene: TRBJ1-2
abundance: NA
v_gene: TRBV28
d_gene: TRBD1
CDR3nt: TGTGCCAGCAGTCCGGGACAGGGGGCTAACTATGGCTACACCTTC
CDR3aa: CASSPGQGANYGYTF

j_gene: TRBJ2-7
abundance: NA
v_gene: TRBV5-1
d_gene: TRBD1
CDR3nt: TGCGCCAGCAGCTTGACCCGACAGGGAATGGCATACGAGCAGTACTTC
CDR3aa: CASSLTRQGMAYEQYF

j_gene: TRBJ2-1
abundance: few
v_gene: TRBV4-2
d_gene: NA
CDR3nt: TGTGCCAGCAGCCACCCCGGGGAGGGCCAGGGGTACAATGAGCAGTTCTTC
CDR3aa: CASSHPGEGQGYNEQFF

j_gene: TRBJ2-2
abundance: once
v_gene: TRBV12-5
d_gene: TRBD2
CDR3nt: TGTGCTAGTGGTTTGGTAGCGGGGAAGTTCACCGGGGAGCTGTTTTTT
CDR3aa: CASGLVAGKFTGELFF

j_gene: TRBJ2-1
abundance: few
v_gene: TRBV19
d_gene: NA
CDR3nt: TGTGCCAGTACCCCGACTAGAATCCCCTACAATGAGCAGTTCTTC
CDR3aa: CASTPTRIPYNEQFF

j_gene: TRBJ1-5
abundance: NA
v_gene: TRBV28
d_gene: NA
CDR3nt: TGTGCCAGCAGTGCCGGGAGCTTCAATCAGCCCCAGCATTTT
CDR3aa: CASSAGSFNQPQHF

j_gene: TRBJ1-2
abundance: few
v_gene: TRBV19
d_gene: NA
CDR3nt: TGTGCCAGTAGTACCACTGACCGACTCTATGGCTACACCTTC
CDR3aa: CASSTTDRLYGYTF

j_gene: TRBJ2-4
abundance: NA
v_gene: TRBV5-4
d_gene: TRBD2
CDR3nt: TGTGCCAGCAGCTTGGTCGGGACTAATCAAAACATTCAGTACTTC
CDR3aa: CASSLVGTNQNIQYF

j_gene: TRBJ1-1
abundance: NA
v_gene: TRBV2
d_gene: TRBD1
CDR3nt: TGTGCCAGCAGTGATTCGCAGGGGGCTAGAGAAGCTTTCTTT
CDR3aa: CASSDSQGAREAFF

j_gene: TRBJ2-1
abundance: NA
v_gene: TRBV7-2
d_gene: TRBD2
CDR3nt: TGTGCCAGCAGCTTAGAAGGGACTAGCGGGAGAGATGAGCAGTTCTTC
CDR3aa: CASSLEGTSGRDEQFF

j_gene: TRBJ1-1
abundance: NA
v_gene: TRBV2
d_gene: NA
CDR3nt: TGTGCCAGCCTCGGAGGGCGCAACACTGAAGCTTTCTTT
CDR3aa: CASLGGRNTEAFF

j_gene: TRBJ2-5
abundance: few
v_gene: TRBV4-1
d_gene: TRBD1
CDR3nt: TGCGCCAGCAGCCCGATACAGGGGGCCGAGACCCAGTACTTC
CDR3aa: CASSPIQGAETQYF

j_gene: TRBJ1-1
abundance: NA
v_gene: TRBV7-9
d_gene: TRBD1
CDR3nt: TGTGCCAGCAGATGGAGTCCCCGGACAGGGAACACTGAAGCTTTCTTT
CDR3aa: CASRWSPRTGNTEAFF

j_gene: TRBJ2-5
abundance: NA
v_gene: TRBV6-5
d_gene: TRBD2
CDR3nt: TGTGCCAGCAGTGCCGGGACTAGCGGGAGGGAGACCCAGTACTTC
CDR3aa: CASSAGTSGRETQYF

j_gene: TRBJ1-1
abundance: NA
v_gene: TRBV2
d_gene: NA
CDR3nt: TGTGCCAGCCTGGGGGGTACTGAAGCTTTCTTT
CDR3aa: CASLGGTEAFF

j_gene: TRBJ2-1
abundance: NA
v_gene: TRBV28
d_gene: NA
CDR3nt: TGTGCCAGCTATCCGACAGATTTTTACAATGAGCAGTTCTTC
CDR3aa: CASYPTDFYNEQFF

j_gene: TRBJ2-3
abundance: NA
v_gene: TRBV11-2
d_gene: NA
CDR3nt: TGTGCCAGCCTCTACAGGGTTGGGGAGGATACGCAGTATTTT
CDR3aa: CASLYRVGEDTQYF

j_gene: TRBJ2-7
abundance: NA
v_gene: TRBV28
d_gene: NA
CDR3nt: TGTGCCAGCAGTTTTTGGGGGGGCCGGGACGAAAGTCTCGAGCAGTACTTC
CDR3aa: CASSFWGGRDESLEQYF

j_gene: TRBJ1-1
abundance: NA
v_gene: TRBV7-9
d_gene: TRBD1
CDR3nt: TGTGCCAGCAGCCCTGGACAGGTCACGAACACTGAAGCTTTCTTT
CDR3aa: CASSPGQVTNTEAFF

j_gene: TRBJ2-2
abundance: NA
v_gene: TRBV4-1
d_gene: NA
CDR3nt: TGCGCCAGCAGCTCGTCCGCCGGGGAGCTGTTTTTT
CDR3aa: CASSSSAGELFF

j_gene: TRBJ2-2
abundance: NA
v_gene: TRBV7-3
d_gene: TRBD1
CDR3nt: TGTGCCAGCAGCCCGACAGGGGCGGACACCGGGGAGCTGTTTTTT
CDR3aa: CASSPTGADTGELFF

j_gene: TRBJ2-3
abundance: NA
v_gene: TRBV27
d_gene: TRBD1
CDR3nt: TGTGCCAGCAGTCTCCTGGGGGACAGGGAGGTTGATACGCAGTATTTT
CDR3aa: CASSLLGDREVDTQYF

j_gene: TRBJ1-2
abundance: NA
v_gene: TRBV4-2
d_gene: NA
CDR3nt: TGTGCCAGCAGCCGAACCGGGTCACACCGCGGCTACACCTTC
CDR3aa: CASSRTGSHRGYTF